A single sample gave rise to the 21 T cell receptor beta chains below, sequenced in a study of siplizumab effects on memory and regulatory T cells (dated by TCRdb to between 2018 and 2020). Receptor libraries were prepared by the immunoSEQ multiplex PCR assay. The source is immuneACCESS, and TCRdb retained only in-frame sequences with V and J called. Part of the clones is not carried over; for the studies checked, unresolved V genes explain less than half of this, and the remainder is unexplained. In this sample the table shows 99,000 or so clones, about 93% of which occur a single time. The top ten hold approximately 0.62% of the sample. Sequencing was carried out using Tregs sorted from blood. The receptors were sampled from a human donor in good health.

The chain employs TRBV29-1 and TRBJ2-2, with TRBD2 as a possible D gene (7 bases). CDR1 and CDR2 from the germline V gene are SQVTM and ANQGSEA. Trimming removed 3 bases at V and 8 bases at J, with 13 bases between. The length of the CDR3 is 13 residues. CDR3 sequence (DNA): TGCAGCGTTGATGGGGGGGCATCTGGGGAGCTGTTTTTT. This encodes CSVDGGASGELFF.

The chain joins TRBV2 to TRBJ2-5; D may be TRBD1 (6 bases). V gave up 8 bases and J gave up 9 bases, with 19 bases separating them. The CDR3 runs to 13 residues. CDR1 is SNHLY, CDR2 FYNNEI, per germline. This chain's CDR3 is CASSGTRDGAQYF. The CDR3 coding sequence is TGTGCCAGCTCCGGGACACGGGATGGGGCCCAGTACTTC. Using reference TRBV2 and TRBJ2-5 for the parts outside the CDR3, the full variable domain is EPEVTQTPSHQVTQMGQEVILRCVPISNHLYFYWYRQILGQKVEFLVSFYNNEISEKSEIFDDQFSVERPDGSNFTLKIRSTKLEDSAMYFCASSGTRDGAQYFGPGTRLLVL.

The rearrangement joins TRBV19 to TRBJ2-5; tentative D call: TRBD1 (6 bases). Trimming shortened V by 5 bases and J by 5 bases, and 12 bases separated the two germline ends. The V gene's germline CDR1 is LNHDA and CDR2 SQIVND (reference sequence). The CDR3 covers 13 residues. This chain's CDR3 is CASSDTGSETQYF. In DNA form, the CDR3 reads TGTGCCAGTAGTGATACAGGGTCGGAGACCCAGTACTTC.

The chain uses TRBV6-5 and TRBJ1-4, with 7 bases fitting TRBD1. V was clipped by 4 bases and J by 6 bases; unmatched bases: 5. The CDR3 is 14 amino acids. Germline V gene lookup returns CDR1 MNHEY and CDR2 SVGAGI. This CDR3 is CASSSQGYDEKLFF. The CDR3 bases are TGTGCCAGCAGTTCACAGGGGTACGATGAAAAACTGTTTTTT.

The V gene is TRBV6-6, the J gene TRBJ2-1; D may be TRBD1 (5 bases). The germline V gene encodes CDR1 MNHNY and CDR2 SVGAGI (reference sequence). The germline V and J ends were trimmed by 6 bases and 14 bases, with 14 bases remaining between them. The CDR3 covers 11 residues. CDR3 protein: CASRTGHPKFF. CDR3 DNA sequence: TGTGCCAGCAGAACCGGACATCCGAAGTTCTTC.

The chain carries TRBV5-1 and TRBJ1-4; D is undetermined. Deletions cut 1 base from V and 3 bases from J, with 10 bases between. Germline CDR1 is SGHRS and CDR2 is YFSETQ. The CDR3 is 15 amino acids. CDR3 in DNA: TGCGCCAGCAGCTTGTTGGCGGGCGCTAATGAAAAACTGTTTTTT. Translated: CASSLLAGANEKLFF.

This clone showed up just once. This chain connects TRBV6-5 to TRBJ1-6; D gene ambiguous. Trimming removed 5 bases at V and 13 bases at J, with 15 bases between. The CDR3 totals 13 residues. Germline CDR1 and CDR2: MNHEY and SVGAGI. DNA for the CDR3: TGTGCCAGCAGTCCGGGCTTAGCGGGCCCCCTCCACTTT. Amino acid sequence: CASSPGLAGPLHF.

The chain couples TRBV5-1 to TRBJ2-5; D tentatively reads TRBD1 or TRBD2 (6 bases each). The DNA matches TRBJ2-7 better at its end, which makes the J call doubtful. Germline CDR1 and CDR2: SGHRS and YFSETQ. CDR3 length: 16 residues. The CDR3 DNA follows: TGCGCCAGCAGCCGGACTACAGGGCAGGTCGCCTACGAGCAGTACTTC. The encoded protein is CASSRTTGQVAYEQYF.

The CDR3 region has the DNA TGTGCCAGCAGTTACTCTCCAGGGCAGGGTTACTATGGCTACACCTTC. This sequence encodes CASSYSPGQGYYGYTF. This chain links TRBV6-5 with TRBJ1-2; D is perhaps TRBD1 (5 bases). Germline V CDR1 and CDR2: MNHEY, SVGAGI. This CDR3 comprises 16 residues. V lost 0 bases, J lost 3 bases, and 14 bases lay in between.

The chain couples TRBV2 to TRBJ1-2, with 7 bases aligning to TRBD1. This CDR3 region has 11 residues. Germline CDR1 and CDR2: SNHLY and FYNNEI. V trimming: 10 bases; J trimming: 4 bases; junction bases outside the gene matches: 3. CDR3 DNA: TGTGCCACCGGACAGGCCTATGGCTACACCTTC. Protein: CATGQAYGYTF.

The CDR3, as DNA: TGCGCCAGCTTCCGGGACAGGGTTCAAGATACGCAGTATTTT. Translating gives CASFRDRVQDTQYF. This sequence joins TRBV5-1 and TRBJ2-3; 9 bases line up with TRBD1. Germline CDR1 and CDR2: SGHRS and YFSETQ. The V gene end was trimmed by 7 bases and the J gene end by 5 bases; junction bases not matched to a gene: 8. The CDR3 has 14 amino acids.

V is TRBV11-3 and J is TRBJ2-3; D is uncertain. Trimming took 0 bases from V and 6 from J, leaving 4 bases between them. The CDR3 sequence is 12 residues long. CDR1 and CDR2 (germline): SGHNT, YENEEA. CDR3 sequence (DNA): TGTGCCAGCAGCTTAGATGGGGATACGCAGTATTTT. It translates to CASSLDGDTQYF.

CDR3 protein: CASSGEGLDTQYF. The CDR3 nucleotides are TGTGCCAGCAGTGGAGAGGGGTTGGATACGCAGTATTTT. This chain uses TRBV6-1 with TRBJ2-3; the D gene could be TRBD1 or TRBD2 (5 bases each). CDR1 and CDR2 from the germline V gene are MNHNS and SASEGT. Between the trimmed V and J ends, which lost 4 bases and 6 bases, there was a span of 11 bases. CDR3 length: 13 residues.

V gene TRBV11-2 combines with J gene TRBJ2-5; D is unclear. The germline V gene has CDR1 SGHAT and CDR2 FQNNGV. V was trimmed by 2 bases and J by 5 bases, leaving 12 bases between them. The CDR3 is 14 amino acids. The CDR3 DNA sequence: TGTGCCAGCAGCTTAATAGCTAGGAAGGAGACCCAGTACTTC. This encodes CASSLIARKETQYF.

This chain uses TRBV15 with TRBJ2-3; either TRBD1 or TRBD2 may fit D (5 bases each). CDR1 and CDR2 from the germline V gene are LNHNV and YYDKDF (reference sequence). This CDR3 is built from 12 residues. The germline V and J ends were trimmed by 8 bases and 4 bases, with 10 bases remaining between them. CDR3 amino acids: CATPPGPDTQYF. The CDR3 DNA reads as TGTGCCACCCCCCCGGGACCAGATACGCAGTATTTT.

The chain is built from TRBV9 and TRBJ1-4; D gene unclear. The CDR3 is made up of 14 amino acids. Germline V gene data show CDR1 as SGDLS and CDR2 as YYNGEE. Trimming stripped 2 bases from V and 6 bases from J, with 11 bases between. CDR3 residues: CASSVAVSDEKLFF. The DNA for the CDR3 is TGTGCCAGCAGCGTGGCCGTTTCTGATGAAAAACTGTTTTTT.

This chain links TRBV5-4 with TRBJ1-1; D is unclear. This CDR3 is 12 amino acids long. Germline V lookup: CDR1 SGHNT, CDR2 YYREEE (reference sequence). V was cut by 4 bases and J by 8 bases, with 12 bases left in between. The CDR3 DNA reads as TGTGCCAGCAGCCCACTCGTCGGGGAAGCTTTCTTT. Translated: CASSPLVGEAFF.

The CDR3 reads CASSRKGGSSYNEQFF. In DNA form, the CDR3 reads TGCGCCAGCAGTAGAAAGGGGGGAAGCTCCTACAATGAGCAGTTCTTC. The V and J genes are TRBV5-1 and TRBJ2-1; D is perhaps TRBD1 or TRBD2 (6 bases each). The germline V and J ends were trimmed by 5 bases and 0 bases, with 15 bases remaining between them. Germline V gene data show CDR1 as SGHRS and CDR2 as YFSETQ. CDR3 length equals 16 residues.

The chain joins TRBV5-1 to TRBJ2-1, with TRBD1 identical over 7 bases. CDR3 size: 14 residues. The germline CDR1 and CDR2 sequences are SGHRS and YFSETQ. Trimming cost V 0 bases and J 8 bases; bases outside gene matches: 5. CDR3 loop: CASSLGQGYHEQFF. In nucleotides, the CDR3 is TGCGCCAGCAGCTTGGGACAGGGTTACCATGAGCAGTTCTTC.

The chain carries TRBV5-6 and TRBJ1-5; no clear D. V was clipped by 3 bases and J by 4 bases, with 14 bases between them. Germline V gives CDR1 SGHDT, CDR2 YYEEEE. The length of the CDR3 is 15 residues. CDR3 DNA sequence: TGTGCCAGCAGCTCAACGGGCACTCTAAATCAGCCCCAGCATTTT. Translation gives CASSSTGTLNQPQHF.

V usage is TRBV4-1 and J usage is TRBJ1-2; D is uncertain. CDR1 and CDR2 from the germline V gene are MGHRA and YSYEKL. The V end was cut by 0 bases, the J end by 5 bases, with 7 bases between. This CDR3 region has 13 residues. The DNA for the CDR3 is TGCGCCAGCAGCCAAGATGGTTTTTATGGCTACACCTTC. This codes for CASSQDGFYGYTF.